This TCR beta chain was sequenced in a study of shared clonotypes between healthy human individuals. Study results and caveats: Generation probability values for non-shared clonotypes were lower than those for clonotypes shared by all four donors. A limitation of the genetic and exposure-history diversity represented arose from few donors.

About this clone: Its antigen is still unknown.

The study drew its donors from healthy HIV-negative adults without recent acute infections or vaccinations. Here immunoSEQ multiplex PCR was the method, and the copy in TCRdb shows in-frame clones only, minus some. Altogether 950,000 to 1,300,000 clones are present, roughly 80% being singletons, with the ten largest covering about 1.5%. The clonotype comes from a young man in good health. Sequencing was performed on memory CD4+ T cells sorted from blood. Subset specified: CD45RA-negative fraction.

Written as DNA, the CDR3 is TGTGCCAGCACCGGACTAGCGGGCAACACCGGGGAGCTGTTTTTT. Protein: CASTGLAGNTGELFF. The chain carries TRBV2 and TRBJ2-2, with 11 bases lining up with TRBD2. Losses at the gene ends were 7 bases for V and 2 bases for J; bases not matched to a gene: 3. The CDR3 is made up of 15 amino acids. The germline CDR1 and CDR2 sequences are SNHLY and FYNNEI. Together with reference TRBV2 and TRBJ2-2, the CDR3 gives the full variable domain: EPEVTQTPSHQVTQMGQEVILRCVPISNHLYFYWYRQILGQKVEFLVSFYNNEISEKSEIFDDQFSVERPDGSNFTLKIRSTKLEDSAMYFCASTGLAGNTGELFFGEGSRLTVL.